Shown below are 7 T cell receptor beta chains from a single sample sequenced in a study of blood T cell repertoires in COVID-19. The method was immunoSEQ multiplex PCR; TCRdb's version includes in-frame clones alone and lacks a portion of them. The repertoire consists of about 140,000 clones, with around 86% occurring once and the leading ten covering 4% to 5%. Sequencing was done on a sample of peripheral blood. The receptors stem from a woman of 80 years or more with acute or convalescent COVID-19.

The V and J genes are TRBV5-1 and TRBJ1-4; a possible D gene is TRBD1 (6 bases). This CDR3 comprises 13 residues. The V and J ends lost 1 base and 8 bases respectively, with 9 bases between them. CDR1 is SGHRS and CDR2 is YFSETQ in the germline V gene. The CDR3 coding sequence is TGCGCCAGCAGCTTGTACGGGACAGAAAAACTGTTTTTT. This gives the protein CASSLYGTEKLFF.

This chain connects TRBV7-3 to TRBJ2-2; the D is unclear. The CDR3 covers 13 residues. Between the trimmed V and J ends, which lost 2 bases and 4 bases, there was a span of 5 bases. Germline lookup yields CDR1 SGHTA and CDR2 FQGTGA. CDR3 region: CASSLFSTGELFF. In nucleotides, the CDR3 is TGTGCCAGCAGCTTATTCTCCACCGGGGAGCTGTTTTTT.

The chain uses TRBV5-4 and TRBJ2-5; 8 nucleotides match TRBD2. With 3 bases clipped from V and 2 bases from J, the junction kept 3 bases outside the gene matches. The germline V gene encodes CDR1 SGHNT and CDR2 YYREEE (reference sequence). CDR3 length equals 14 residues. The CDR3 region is CASSSPGGQETQYF. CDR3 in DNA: TGTGCCAGCAGCTCCCCGGGGGGGCAAGAGACCCAGTACTTC. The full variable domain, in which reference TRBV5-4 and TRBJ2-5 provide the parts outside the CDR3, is ETGVTQSPTHLIKTRGQQVTLRCSSQSGHNTVSWYQQALGQGPQFIFQYYREEENGRGNFPPRFSGLQFPNYSSELNVNALELDDSALYLCASSSPGGQETQYFGPGTRLLVL.

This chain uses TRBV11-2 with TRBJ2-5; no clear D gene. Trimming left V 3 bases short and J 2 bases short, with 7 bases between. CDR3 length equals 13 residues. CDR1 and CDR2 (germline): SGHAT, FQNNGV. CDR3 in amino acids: CASSFDLQETQYF. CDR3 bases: TGTGCCAGCAGCTTCGACTTACAAGAGACCCAGTACTTC.

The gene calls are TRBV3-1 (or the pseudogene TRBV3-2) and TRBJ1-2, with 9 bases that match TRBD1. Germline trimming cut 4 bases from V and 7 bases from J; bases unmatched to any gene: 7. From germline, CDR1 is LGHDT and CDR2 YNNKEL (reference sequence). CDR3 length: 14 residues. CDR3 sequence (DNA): TGTGCCAGCAGCCGACAGGGGGTCGAAGGTGGCTACACCTTC. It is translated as CASSRQGVEGGYTF.

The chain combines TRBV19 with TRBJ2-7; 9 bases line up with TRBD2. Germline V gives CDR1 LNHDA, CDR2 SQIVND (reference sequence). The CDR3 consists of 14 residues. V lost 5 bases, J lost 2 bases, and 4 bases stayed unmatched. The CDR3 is CASSLREGPYEQYF. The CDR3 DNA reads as TGTGCCAGTAGTTTGCGGGAGGGCCCCTACGAGCAGTACTTC.

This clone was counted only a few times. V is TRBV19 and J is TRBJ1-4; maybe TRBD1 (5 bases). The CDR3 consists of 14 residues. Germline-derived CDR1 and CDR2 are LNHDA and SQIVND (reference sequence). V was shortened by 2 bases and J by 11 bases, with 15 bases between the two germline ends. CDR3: CASSILGTGTKLFF. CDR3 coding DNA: TGTGCCAGTAGTATACTTGGCACTGGGACTAAACTGTTTTTT.